This TCR beta chain was sequenced during a study of post-analysis software for immune sequencing data. Study-wide background: The cohort encompassed relapsing-remitting, secondary progressive and progressive-relapsing multiple sclerosis disease courses.

The study, taken as a whole, reports: Batch-mates among the samples co-clustered strongly by F measure. A handful of TRBV segments appeared more often in patients than in controls, and TRBV5-6, TRBV5-1 and TRBV20-1 were among these. Versus controls, multiple sclerosis patients showed significantly lower diversity (normalized Chao1).

Concerning this clonotype itself: Its target is not known.

cDNA libraries of TCR beta carried unique molecular identifiers. A few hundred thousand cDNA molecules came from 1 to 10 million T cells. TCRdb itself ran the PCR reads through MiXCR, one entry per CDR3 protein. The sample has 750,000 to 950,000 distinct CDR3 sequences, approximately 57% seen once. Germline CDR1 reads SGHVS; CDR2 reads FNYEAQ. The CDR3 runs 15 residues. V lost 5 bases, J lost 6 bases, and 9 bases stayed unmatched. This TCR was sampled from a girl aged 5-17 years with multiple sclerosis. The sequenced sample was blood. This sequence joins TRBV7-6 and TRBJ2-1; 8 nucleotides align to TRBD2. CDR3 in DNA: TGTGCCAGCAGCCTAGAGGCGGGAGGACCCAATGAGCAGTTCTTC. Protein sequence: CASSLEAGGPNEQFF. The full variable domain, rest sourced from reference TRBV7-6 and TRBJ2-1, is GAGVSQSPRYKVTKRGQDVALRCDPISGHVSLYWYRQALGQGPEFLTYFNYEAQQDKSGLPNDRFSAERPEGSISTLTIQRTEQRDSAMYRCASSLEAGGPNEQFFGPGTRLTVL.